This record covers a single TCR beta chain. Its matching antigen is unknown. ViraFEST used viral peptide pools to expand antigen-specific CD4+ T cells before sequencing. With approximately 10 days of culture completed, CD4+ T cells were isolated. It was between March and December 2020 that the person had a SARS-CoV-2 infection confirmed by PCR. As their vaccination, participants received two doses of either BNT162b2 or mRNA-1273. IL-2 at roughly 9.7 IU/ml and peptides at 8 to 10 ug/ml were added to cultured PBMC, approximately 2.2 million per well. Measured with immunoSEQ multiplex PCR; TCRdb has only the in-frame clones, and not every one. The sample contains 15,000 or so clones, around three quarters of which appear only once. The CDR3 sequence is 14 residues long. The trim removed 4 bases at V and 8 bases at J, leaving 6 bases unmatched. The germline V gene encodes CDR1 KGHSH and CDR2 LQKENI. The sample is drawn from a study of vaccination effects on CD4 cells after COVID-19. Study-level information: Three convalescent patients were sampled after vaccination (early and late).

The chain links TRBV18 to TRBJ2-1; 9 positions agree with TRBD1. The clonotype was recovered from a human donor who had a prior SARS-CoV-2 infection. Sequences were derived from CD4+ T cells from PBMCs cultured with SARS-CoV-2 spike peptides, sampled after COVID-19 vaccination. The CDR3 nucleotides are TGTGCCAGCTCACGGGACAGGGAGTCGGATGAGCAGTTCTTC. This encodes CASSRDRESDEQFF.